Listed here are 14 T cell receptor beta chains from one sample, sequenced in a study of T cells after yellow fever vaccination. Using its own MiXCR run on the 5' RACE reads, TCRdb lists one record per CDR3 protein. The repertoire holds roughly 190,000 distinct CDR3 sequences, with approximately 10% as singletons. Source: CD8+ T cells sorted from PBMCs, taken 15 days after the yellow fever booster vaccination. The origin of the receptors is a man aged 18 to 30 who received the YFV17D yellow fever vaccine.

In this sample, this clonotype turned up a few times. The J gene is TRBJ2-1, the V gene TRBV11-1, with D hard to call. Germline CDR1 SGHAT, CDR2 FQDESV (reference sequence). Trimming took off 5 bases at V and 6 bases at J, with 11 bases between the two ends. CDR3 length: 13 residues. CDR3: CASSPGLSNEQFF. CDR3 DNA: TGTGCCAGCAGCCCCGGTCTCTCCAATGAGCAGTTCTTC.

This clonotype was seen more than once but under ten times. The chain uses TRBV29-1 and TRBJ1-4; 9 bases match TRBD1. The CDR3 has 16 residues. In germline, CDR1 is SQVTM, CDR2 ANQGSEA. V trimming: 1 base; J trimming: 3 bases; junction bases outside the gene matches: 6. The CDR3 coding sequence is TGCAGCGTTGAAGTCCCACAGGGGGCGGCTAATGAAAAACTGTTTTTT. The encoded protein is CSVEVPQGAANEKLFF.

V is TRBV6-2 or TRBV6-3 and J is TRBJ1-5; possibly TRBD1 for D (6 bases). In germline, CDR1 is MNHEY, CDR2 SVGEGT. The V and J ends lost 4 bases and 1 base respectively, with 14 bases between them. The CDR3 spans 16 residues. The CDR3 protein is CASSSRGVISNQPQHF. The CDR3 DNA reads TGTGCCAGCAGTTCTAGGGGGGTCATAAGCAATCAGCCCCAGCATTTT.

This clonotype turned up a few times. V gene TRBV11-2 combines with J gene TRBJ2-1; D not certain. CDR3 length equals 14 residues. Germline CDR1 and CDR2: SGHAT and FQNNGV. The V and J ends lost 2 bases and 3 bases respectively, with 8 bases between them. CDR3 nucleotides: TGTGCCAGCAGCTTACGGTCTTACTACAATGAGCAGTTCTTC. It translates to CASSLRSYYNEQFF. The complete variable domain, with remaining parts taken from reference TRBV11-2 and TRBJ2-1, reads EAGVAQSPRYKIIEKRQSVAFWCNPISGHATLYWYQQILGQGPKLLIQFQNNGVVDDSQLPKDRFSAERLKGVDSTLKIQPAKLEDSAVYLCASSLRSYYNEQFFGPGTRLTVL.

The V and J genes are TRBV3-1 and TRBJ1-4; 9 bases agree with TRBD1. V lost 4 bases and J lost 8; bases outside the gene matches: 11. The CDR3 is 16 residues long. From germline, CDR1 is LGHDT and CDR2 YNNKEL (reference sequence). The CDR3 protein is CASSPQRGTGNEKLFF. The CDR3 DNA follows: TGTGCCAGCAGCCCCCAACGCGGGACAGGGAACGAAAAACTGTTTTTT.

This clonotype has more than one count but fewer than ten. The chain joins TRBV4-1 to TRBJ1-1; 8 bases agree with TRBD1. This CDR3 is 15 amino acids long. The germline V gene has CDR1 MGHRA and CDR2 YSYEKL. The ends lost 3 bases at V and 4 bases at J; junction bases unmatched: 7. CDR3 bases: TGCGCCAGCAGCCACGGACAGGGTTTGGGCACTGAAGCTTTCTTT. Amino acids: CASSHGQGLGTEAFF.

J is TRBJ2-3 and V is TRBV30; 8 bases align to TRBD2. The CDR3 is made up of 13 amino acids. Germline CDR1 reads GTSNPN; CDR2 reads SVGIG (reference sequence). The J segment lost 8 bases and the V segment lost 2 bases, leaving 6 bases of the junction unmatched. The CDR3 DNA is TGTGCCTGGAGTTCGGGGGGGCCCTTTACGCAGTATTTT. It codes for CAWSSGGPFTQYF.

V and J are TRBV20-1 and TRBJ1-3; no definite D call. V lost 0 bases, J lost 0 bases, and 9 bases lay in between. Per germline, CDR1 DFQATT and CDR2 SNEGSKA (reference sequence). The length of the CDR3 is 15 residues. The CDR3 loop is CSARELYSSGNTIYF. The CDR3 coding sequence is TGCAGTGCTAGAGAGTTGTACAGCTCTGGAAACACCATATATTTT.

The DNA of the CDR3 is TGTGCCAGCACCGCCGGACTAGTAATAGGCCCAGATACGCAGTATTTT. This sequence encodes CASTAGLVIGPDTQYF. J is TRBJ2-3 and V is TRBV6-1; 7 bases align to TRBD2. Germline trimming cut 7 bases from V and 4 bases from J; bases unmatched to any gene: 14. This CDR3 is built from 16 residues. CDR1 is MNHNS, CDR2 SASEGT, per germline.

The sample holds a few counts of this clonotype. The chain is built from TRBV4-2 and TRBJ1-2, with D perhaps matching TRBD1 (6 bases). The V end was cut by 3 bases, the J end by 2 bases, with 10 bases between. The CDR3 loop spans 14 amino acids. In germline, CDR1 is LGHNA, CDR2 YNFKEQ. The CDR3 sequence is CASSQEDRNYGYTF. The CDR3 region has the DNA TGTGCCAGCAGCCAGGAGGACAGAAACTATGGCTACACCTTC.

The DNA of the CDR3 is TGTGCCAGCAGTTATGGGGCCCCCGGGGAGCTGTTTTTT. Its protein is CASSYGAPGELFF. V and J are TRBV6-5 and TRBJ2-2, with TRBD1 as a possible D gene (5 bases). Germline loops: CDR1 MNHEY, CDR2 SVGAGI. The CDR3 has 13 residues. The V end lost 3 bases, the J end lost 6 bases, and 8 bases lay between the germline ends.

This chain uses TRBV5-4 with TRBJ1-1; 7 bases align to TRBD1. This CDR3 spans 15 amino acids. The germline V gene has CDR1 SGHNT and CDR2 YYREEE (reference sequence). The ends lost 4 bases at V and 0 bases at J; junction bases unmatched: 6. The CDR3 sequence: CASSGDSYLNTEAFF. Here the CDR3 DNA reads TGTGCCAGCAGCGGGGACAGTTATTTGAACACTGAAGCTTTCTTT.

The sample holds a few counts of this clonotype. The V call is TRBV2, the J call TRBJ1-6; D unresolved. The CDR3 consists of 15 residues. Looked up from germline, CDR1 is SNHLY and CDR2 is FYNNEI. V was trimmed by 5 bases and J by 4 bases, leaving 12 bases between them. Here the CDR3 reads CASSLTREYNSPLHF. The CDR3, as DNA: TGTGCCAGCAGTCTCACCCGGGAGTATAATTCACCCCTCCACTTT. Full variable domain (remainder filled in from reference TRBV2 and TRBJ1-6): EPEVTQTPSHQVTQMGQEVILRCVPISNHLYFYWYRQILGQKVEFLVSFYNNEISEKSEIFDDQFSVERPDGSNFTLKIRSTKLEDSAMYFCASSLTREYNSPLHFGNGTRLTVT.

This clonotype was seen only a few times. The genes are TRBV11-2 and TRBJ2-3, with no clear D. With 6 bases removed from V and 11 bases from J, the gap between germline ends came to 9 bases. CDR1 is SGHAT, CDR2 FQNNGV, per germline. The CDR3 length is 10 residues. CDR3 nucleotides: TGTGCCAGCAGTGGACGTGTGCAGTATTTT. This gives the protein CASSGRVQYF.